The clone carrying this TCR beta chain showed up just a few times. As yet, its antigen is unknown. CDR3 length: 17 amino acids. CDR1 and CDR2 (germline): MGHRA, YSYEKL. V was clipped by 0 bases and J by 4 bases, with 15 bases between them. The data are from a study of T cells in Graves' hyperthyroidism and ophthalmopathy. Overall study findings and caveats: In blood, most of the thyroid clonotypes expanded above 0.001 were also present.

Each person with ophthalmopathy scored at least 3 on the Clinical Activity Score, reached NOSPECS grade 4 or higher, and had been ill under 3 months. Criteria for exclusion of patients were uncontrolled infection, other autoimmune disease, pregnancy or lactation. Diagnoses were established using clinical symptoms, serum thyroxine and TRAb, thyroid ultrasound and orbital computed tomography. Amplification of TCR beta CDR3 regions used RNA as the template. First-round RT-PCR of the TCR CDR3 relied on the HTBI primer set. TCRdb reprocessed the multiplex PCR reads via MiXCR and lists one record per CDR3 protein. Among about 270,000 distinct CDR3 sequences listed, approximately 25% were seen once.

The sequencing input was blood. The receptor was isolated from a woman aged 40 to 50 with Graves' ophthalmopathy. The chain uses TRBV4-1 and TRBJ2-2; D gene ambiguous. CDR3 protein: CASSQDHGPLITGELFF. CDR3 nucleotides: TGCGCCAGCAGCCAAGATCACGGCCCCCTTATCACCGGGGAGCTGTTTTTT.